The 11 T cell receptor beta chains reported below all come from one sample, sequenced in a study of blood T cell repertoires in COVID-19. TCRdb's table, derived via immunoSEQ multiplex PCR, lists solely in-frame clones and lacks some. The sample shows 400,000 or so clones, 85% to 90% of them seen only once. Source material: peripheral blood. The receptors were sampled from a man aged 18-30 years with COVID-19, enrolled during active disease.

This rearrangement joins TRBV5-6 to TRBJ2-7; D not certain. Looked up from germline, CDR1 is SGHDT and CDR2 is YYEEEE. The CDR3 extends over 12 amino acids. Trimming removed 3 bases at V and 6 bases at J, with 10 bases between. Here the CDR3 DNA reads TGTGCCAGCAGCTCGTCACTCCCCGAGCAGTACTTC. It yields the protein CASSSSLPEQYF.

The chain is built from TRBV11-2 and TRBJ2-1, with 11 bases fitting TRBD2. CDR1 SGHAT and CDR2 FQNNGV come from the germline V gene. The CDR3 extends over 15 amino acids. The V segment lost 6 bases and the J segment 2 bases; nucleotides outside the gene matches: 3. CDR3 coding DNA: TGTGCCAGCAGACGACTAGCGGGGACCTACAATGAGCAGTTCTTC. Translation gives CASRRLAGTYNEQFF.

This clone was picked up a small number of times. The chain links TRBV27 to TRBJ2-1, with TRBD2 identical over 7 bases. Per germline, CDR1 MNHEY and CDR2 SMNVEV (reference sequence). This CDR3 is built from 15 residues. The trim removed 0 bases at V and 6 bases at J, leaving 5 bases unmatched. CDR3 nucleotide sequence: TGTGCCAGCAGTTTATCAGGACTAGTGCGCAATGAGCAGTTCTTC. Amino acid sequence: CASSLSGLVRNEQFF.

V usage is TRBV6-5 and J usage is TRBJ2-2; 8 bases are a match to TRBD2. CDR3 length: 14 amino acids. V shed 8 bases, J shed 3 bases, and the junction held 5 bases outside the gene matches. Germline V gene data show CDR1 as MNHEY and CDR2 as SVGAGI. DNA of the CDR3: TGTGCCAGCGGAACGGGGGGGGACACCGGGGAGCTGTTTTTT. This gives the protein CASGTGGDTGELFF.

CDR3: CASSLALAERDEQFF. The CDR3 nucleotides read TGTGCCAGCAGCTTAGCTTTGGCAGAGAGGGATGAGCAGTTCTTC. V usage is TRBV7-8 and J usage is TRBJ2-1; the D gene is possibly TRBD2 (5 bases). Germline values: CDR1 SGHVS, CDR2 FQNEAQ. The V gene lost 0 bases and the J gene lost 8 bases, with 14 bases spanning the gap. The CDR3 spans 15 residues. Full variable domain (remainder filled in from reference TRBV7-8 and TRBJ2-1): GAGVSQSPRYKVAKRGQDVALRCDPISGHVSLFWYQQALGQGPEFLTYFQNEAQLDKSGLPSDRFFAERPEGSVSTLKIQRTQQEDSAVYLCASSLALAERDEQFFGPGTRLTVL.

This chain links TRBV19 with TRBJ1-2; tentatively, D is TRBD1 (5 bases). The CDR3 is 15 amino acids. The V end lost 3 bases, the J end lost 2 bases, and 13 bases lay between the germline ends. Germline CDR1 and CDR2: LNHDA and SQIVND (reference sequence). The DNA of the CDR3 is TGTGCCAGTAGTATGAGTGGCAGGGCAAACTATGGCTACACCTTC. It yields the protein CASSMSGRANYGYTF.

This clone occurred once. CDR3 nucleotide sequence: TGTGCCAGCTCACCAGGGGACAGCGAATATTCACCCCTCCACTTT. This translates into CASSPGDSEYSPLHF. V is TRBV18 and J is TRBJ1-6, with 7 bases lining up with TRBD1. This CDR3 comprises 15 residues. Germline CDR1 KGHSH, CDR2 LQKENI. The J segment lost 8 bases and the V segment lost 2 bases, leaving 6 bases of the junction unmatched.

CDR3 amino acids: CASSLGSVPTGAFF. The CDR3 DNA reads as TGTGCCAGCAGTTTAGGTTCGGTACCGACGGGAGCTTTCTTT. This chain uses TRBV28 with TRBJ1-1; D unresolved. This CDR3 is 14 amino acids long. The germline CDR1 and CDR2 sequences are MDHEN and SYDVKM. The V and J ends lost 2 bases and 10 bases respectively, with 17 bases between them.

The chain combines TRBV10-2 with TRBJ2-1; no firm D call. CDR1 WSHSY and CDR2 SAAADI come from the germline V gene. CDR3 length equals 14 residues. V was cut by 3 bases and J by 4 bases, with 10 bases left in between. Here the CDR3 reads CASSDGAAYNEQFF. The CDR3 nucleotides read TGCGCCAGCAGTGACGGAGCAGCGTACAATGAGCAGTTCTTC.

The rearrangement joins TRBV7-9 to TRBJ2-3, with D tentatively TRBD2 (6 bases). Germline V lookup: CDR1 SEHNR, CDR2 FQNEAQ (reference sequence). Between the trimmed V and J ends, which lost 7 bases and 3 bases, there was a span of 11 bases. The length of the CDR3 is 13 residues. DNA for the CDR3: TGTGCCAGCATCCTCCGGGGGACAGATACGCAGTATTTT. Translated, it gives CASILRGTDTQYF.

The CDR3 nucleotides are TGTGCCAGCAACTACCGACTAGGCAATGAGCAGTTCTTC. This sequence encodes CASNYRLGNEQFF. The rearrangement joins TRBV11-2 to TRBJ2-1; weak D call: TRBD2 (6 bases). The V gene lost 7 bases and the J gene lost 6 bases, with 13 bases spanning the gap. The CDR3 runs to 13 residues. Germline V gene data show CDR1 as SGHAT and CDR2 as FQNNGV.